The 15 T cell receptor beta chains listed next were all sequenced from one sample in a study of Ad26.COV2.S vaccination and SARS-CoV-2 variants. Treatment indicated: roughly 20 received Ad26.COV2.S at low or high dose, single or two shots; about 5 received placebo; per-sample allocation not given. Vaccine and placebo recipients were sampled on day 63 after the first injection. Sequencing was performed with immunoSEQ multiplex PCR; in TCRdb, only in-frame clones are kept and a portion is missing. The table has 300,000 to 350,000 clones, roughly 90% seen once. The input for sequencing was peripheral blood, taken in a trial of Ad26.COV2.S vaccine versus placebo. Receptors were obtained from a person aged 18-60 years who received the Ad26.COV2.S COVID-19 vaccine or a placebo.

This clone was found once. The chain links TRBV4-3 to TRBJ2-3, with TRBD2 as a possible D gene (7 bases). The CDR3 consists of 16 residues. The V end was cut by 3 bases, the J end by 2 bases, with 15 bases between. CDR1 and CDR2 (germline): LGHNA, YSLEER. Written as DNA, the CDR3 is TGCGCCAGCAGCCAGGCGAGCGGGACATACACAGATACGCAGTATTTT. Translation gives CASSQASGTYTDTQYF.

The chain carries TRBV30 and TRBJ1-3, with D perhaps matching TRBD1 (5 bases). The CDR3 has 15 residues. V lost 3 bases, J lost 4 bases, and 16 bases lay in between. Germline V gene data show CDR1 as GTSNPN and CDR2 as SVGIG (reference sequence). CDR3 sequence (DNA): TGTGCCTGGAGCCGGGATACCTACAGGGGAAACACCATATATTTT. This codes for CAWSRDTYRGNTIYF.

The chain uses TRBV24-1 and TRBJ2-1, with 8 bases identical to TRBD1. With 0 bases clipped from V and 6 bases from J, the junction kept 0 bases outside the gene matches. In germline, CDR1 is KGHDR, CDR2 SFDVKD. The CDR3 runs to 14 residues. The CDR3 DNA reads TGTGCCACCAGTGATTTGACAGGGGGCAATGAGCAGTTCTTC. Protein: CATSDLTGGNEQFF.

The V gene is TRBV28, the J gene TRBJ2-1; 10 bases line up with TRBD2. The V and J ends lost 2 bases and 4 bases, in that order; junction bases with no gene match: 14. Germline CDR1 reads MDHEN; CDR2 reads SYDVKM. The CDR3 extends over 19 amino acids. The CDR3: CASSLAYSTSGLTYNEQFF. The CDR3 nucleotides are TGTGCCAGCAGTTTAGCTTACTCGACTAGCGGGTTAACTTACAATGAGCAGTTCTTC. Full variable domain (outside the CDR3, taken from reference TRBV28 and TRBJ2-1): DVKVTQSSRYLVKRTGEKVFLECVQDMDHENMFWYRQDPGLGLRLIYFSYDVKMKEKGDIPEGYSVSREKKERFSLILESASTNQTSMYLCASSLAYSTSGLTYNEQFFGPGTRLTVL.

The V gene is TRBV4-1, the J gene TRBJ2-1, with 9 bases that match TRBD2. Trimming removed 0 bases from V and 10 bases from J; junction bases left unmatched: 4. This CDR3 has 14 amino acids. Germline CDR1 and CDR2: MGHRA and YSYEKL. The CDR3 is CASSQEGLAGEQFF. DNA for the CDR3: TGCGCCAGCAGCCAAGAGGGGCTAGCGGGAGAGCAGTTCTTC.

The chain uses TRBV20-1 and TRBJ2-5; the D is unclear. The CDR3 totals 11 residues. With 4 bases removed from V and 1 base from J, the gap between germline ends came to 4 bases. Germline lookup yields CDR1 DFQATT and CDR2 SNEGSKA (reference sequence). The DNA for the CDR3 is TGCAGTGCTAAGCTCCAAGAGACCCAGTACTTC. It codes for CSAKLQETQYF.

The V call is TRBV18, the J call TRBJ2-1; no clear D gene. The V and J ends lost 4 bases and 0 bases respectively, with 7 bases between them. Germline values: CDR1 KGHSH, CDR2 LQKENI. The CDR3 runs 14 residues. Written as DNA, the CDR3 is TGTGCCAGCTCACTCAGGAGCTCCTACAATGAGCAGTTCTTC. This translates into CASSLRSSYNEQFF.

This chain uses TRBV19 with TRBJ2-3; D is perhaps TRBD2 (7 bases). V lost 3 bases and J lost 4, with 17 bases in between. Germline values: CDR1 LNHDA, CDR2 SQIVND (reference sequence). The CDR3 has 16 residues. CDR3 amino acids: CASSISRGGPPDTQYF. The CDR3 region has the DNA TGTGCCAGTAGTATTAGCAGGGGAGGGCCCCCAGATACGCAGTATTTT. The full variable domain, with the rest looked up from reference TRBV19 and TRBJ2-3, is DGGITQSPKYLFRKEGQNVTLSCEQNLNHDAMYWYRQDPGQGLRLIYYSQIVNDFQKGDIAEGYSVSREKKESFPLTVTSAQKNPTAFYLCASSISRGGPPDTQYFGPGTRLTVL.

The chain recombines TRBV6-2 or TRBV6-3 with TRBJ2-7; D is undetermined. V lost 4 bases, J lost 6 bases, and 13 bases lay in between. CDR1 and CDR2 (germline): MNHEY, SVGEGT. This CDR3 has 13 residues. CDR3: CASSWWPKFEQYF. The CDR3 DNA sequence: TGTGCCAGCAGTTGGTGGCCGAAATTCGAGCAGTACTTC.

This clone was recorded once. This chain links TRBV18 with TRBJ2-6, with a tentative D call TRBD1 (5 bases). CDR3 length equals 17 residues. Looked up from germline, CDR1 is KGHSH and CDR2 is LQKENI. Trimming cost V 3 bases and J 0 bases, with 12 bases left between them. The CDR3 bases are TGTGCCAGCTCACCGGGGCAGGGTAACTCTGGGGCCAACGTCCTGACTTTC. Its translation: CASSPGQGNSGANVLTF. The full variable domain, with the rest looked up from reference TRBV18 and TRBJ2-6, is NAGVMQNPRHLVRRRGQEARLRCSPMKGHSHVYWYRQLPEEGLKFMVYLQKENIIDESGMPKERFSAEFPKEGPSILRIQQVVRGDSAAYFCASSPGQGNSGANVLTFGAGSRLTVL.

This chain uses TRBV19 with TRBJ1-5; D is unresolved. The length of the CDR3 is 15 residues. V lost 1 base to trimming and J lost 3 bases, with 10 bases between them. Germline V gene data show CDR1 as LNHDA and CDR2 as SQIVND (reference sequence). The CDR3 region is CASSIGAAYNQPQHF. The DNA for the CDR3 is TGTGCCAGTAGTATAGGGGCTGCTTACAATCAGCCCCAGCATTTT.

The J gene is TRBJ1-2, the V gene TRBV6-2 or TRBV6-3; the D is unclear. Germline CDR1 MNHEY, CDR2 SVGEGT. V lost 4 bases and J lost 0, with 9 bases in between. This CDR3 spans 14 amino acids. CDR3: CASSSFNTNYGYTF. Written as DNA, the CDR3 is TGTGCCAGCAGTTCATTCAATACTAACTATGGCTACACCTTC.

The chain carries TRBV7-9 and TRBJ1-2, with a possible D match to TRBD1 (5 bases). The V end was cut by 6 bases, the J end by 2 bases, with 13 bases between. Germline values: CDR1 SEHNR, CDR2 FQNEAQ (reference sequence). The CDR3 is made up of 14 amino acids. CDR3 nucleotide sequence: TGTGCCAGCAGGGGGCGGCTGTGGAACTATGGCTACACCTTC. Residues: CASRGRLWNYGYTF.

CDR3 region: CASSLSGGGYNEQFF. The CDR3, as DNA: TGTGCCAGCAGCTTAAGCGGGGGGGGATACAATGAGCAGTTCTTC. The chain is built from TRBV7-2 and TRBJ2-1; 10 positions match TRBD2. J lost 4 bases, V lost 2 bases, and 2 bases had no gene match. The CDR3 extends over 15 amino acids. Germline-derived CDR1 and CDR2 are SGHTA and FQGNSA.

The rearrangement links TRBV30 to TRBJ2-4; 9 bases match TRBD1. The CDR3 loop spans 18 amino acids. The junction had 19 bases not matched to a gene; V was cut back by 7 bases and J by 3 bases. Per the germline V gene, CDR1 is GTSNPN and CDR2 is SVGIG (reference sequence). The CDR3: CALTRRTGAHSDKNIQYF. The CDR3 nucleotides read TGTGCCTTAACCCGACGGACAGGGGCCCATTCGGACAAAAACATTCAGTACTTC.